These 23 T cell receptor beta chains came from one sample sequenced in a study of regulatory T cells in long-lasting Graves disease. The time point here: newly diagnosed GD, antithyroid drugs for less than 3 months. Scientists built the TCR library using RNA that was extracted from PBMCs. Assembly of TCR beta libraries relied on iRepertoire HTBI primers together with Arm-PCR of CDR3 regions. Using its own MiXCR run on the multiplex PCR reads, TCRdb lists one record per CDR3 protein. This sample has about 420,000 distinct CDR3 sequences, with around 17% found just once. Another study also made use of these data, one on T cells in Graves' hyperthyroidism and ophthalmopathy.

This material consisted of peripheral blood mononuclear cells (PBMCs), taken at new diagnosis, from a patient treated with antithyroid drugs. The source of these receptors is a woman under 30 with Graves disease.

Many counts were recorded for this clonotype. V gene TRBV28 combines with J gene TRBJ2-3; D not certain. Trimming took 6 bases from V and 0 from J, leaving 13 bases between them. The germline V gene encodes CDR1 MDHEN and CDR2 SYDVKM. The CDR3 extends over 15 amino acids. CDR3: CASSHGRLSTDTQYF. CDR3 nucleotides: TGTGCCAGCAGCCATGGCCGGCTGAGCACAGATACGCAGTATTTT. The full variable domain, rest sourced from reference TRBV28 and TRBJ2-3, is DVKVTQSSRYLVKRTGEKVFLECVQDMDHENMFWYRQDPGLGLRLIYFSYDVKMKEKGDIPEGYSVSREKKERFSLILESASTNQTSMYLCASSHGRLSTDTQYFGPGTRLTVL.

Note on this clonotype: At one end, the junction sequence differs from germline, possibly due to a read error. V usage is TRBV6-4 and J usage is TRBJ2-5; maybe TRBD2 (6 bases). The CDR3 runs to 14 residues. The V gene's germline CDR1 is MRHNA and CDR2 SNTAGT. CDR3 sequence: CAGSYPGVAETQYF. The CDR3, as DNA: TGTGCCGGCAGTTACCCGGGAGTCGCAGAGACCCAGTACTTC.

This clonotype was detected many times. The chain recombines TRBV7-3 with TRBJ2-7; D ambiguous. The CDR3 loop spans 13 amino acids. With 5 bases removed from V and 0 bases from J, the gap between germline ends came to 8 bases. Per germline, CDR1 SGHTA and CDR2 FQGTGA. CDR3 sequence: CASSRGGSYEQYF. CDR3 in DNA: TGTGCCAGCAGCCGCGGCGGCTCCTACGAGCAGTACTTC.

This clonotype was observed a handful of times. The chain carries TRBV27 and TRBJ2-2; 8 nucleotides agree with TRBD1. V shed 6 bases, J shed 4 bases, and the junction held 10 bases outside the gene matches. Germline V gene sequence: CDR1 MNHEY, CDR2 SMNVEV (reference sequence). The CDR3 runs 16 residues. The CDR3 DNA reads as TGTGCCAGCAGCCATACAGGGGGGCGAGGCACCGGGGAGCTGTTTTTT. This gives the protein CASSHTGGRGTGELFF.

In DNA, the CDR3 is TGCGCCAGCAGCTTGAGGCTGCGACAGGGGAACAATGAGCAGTTCTTC. Protein product: CASSLRLRQGNNEQFF. The chain is built from TRBV5-1 and TRBJ2-1; 8 bases match TRBD1. CDR3 length: 16 amino acids. Losses at the gene ends were 1 base for V and 5 bases for J; bases not matched to a gene: 8. Germline V gives CDR1 SGHRS, CDR2 YFSETQ.

This clonotype was recorded a few times. The V gene is TRBV5-1, the J gene TRBJ2-7; D not resolved. Looked up from germline, CDR1 is SGHRS and CDR2 is YFSETQ. CDR3 length: 14 residues. Trimming left V 4 bases short and J 2 bases short, with 13 bases between. The CDR3 DNA follows: TGCGCCAGCAGCCCAAGAACGAGCGCCTACGAGCAGTACTTC. Translation: CASSPRTSAYEQYF.

This clonotype showed up many times. The chain has TRBV28 and TRBJ2-1; tentative D call: TRBD2 (5 bases). Germline CDR1 is MDHEN and CDR2 is SYDVKM. The CDR3 is 16 residues long. Deletions cut 5 bases from V and 0 bases from J, with 14 bases between. CDR3 sequence: CASSPLEGNSYNEQFF. The DNA of the CDR3 is TGTGCCAGCAGTCCCCTCGAGGGCAACTCCTACAATGAGCAGTTCTTC.

This clonotype was detected a few times. This chain joins TRBV15 and TRBJ1-1, with no clear D. The CDR3 is 13 residues long. V lost 3 bases and J 3 bases, leaving 8 bases between the germline ends. Germline V gene sequence: CDR1 LNHNV, CDR2 YYDKDF (reference sequence). The CDR3 loop reads CATSSGWDTEAFF. The CDR3 nucleotides are TGTGCCACCAGCAGCGGTTGGGACACTGAAGCTTTCTTT.

The genes are TRBV7-6 and TRBJ2-7; TRBD2 aligns across 8 bases. The CDR3 spans 15 residues. Germline V gene data show CDR1 as SGHVS and CDR2 as FNYEAQ. Losses at the gene ends were 3 bases for V and 4 bases for J; bases not matched to a gene: 8. The CDR3 DNA is TGTGCCAGCAGCTTCGGGGCGGGAGGCAGGTACGAGCAGTACTTC. Protein product: CASSFGAGGRYEQYF. The full variable domain, in which reference TRBV7-6 and TRBJ2-7 provide the parts outside the CDR3, is GAGVSQSPRYKVTKRGQDVALRCDPISGHVSLYWYRQALGQGPEFLTYFNYEAQQDKSGLPNDRFSAERPEGSISTLTIQRTEQRDSAMYRCASSFGAGGRYEQYFGPGTRLTVT.

V usage is TRBV5-1 and J usage is TRBJ2-1; D unresolved. CDR1 SGHRS and CDR2 YFSETQ come from the germline V gene. The CDR3 sequence is 17 residues long. Trimming pared 4 bases from V and 0 bases from J, leaving 17 bases between. The CDR3 is CASSATKTTSSYNEQFF. Here the CDR3 DNA reads TGCGCCAGCAGCGCCACTAAGACCACGAGCTCCTACAATGAGCAGTTCTTC. The full variable domain, its missing parts supplied by reference TRBV5-1 and TRBJ2-1, is KAGVTQTPRYLIKTRGQQVTLSCSPISGHRSVSWYQQTPGQGLQFLFEYFSETQRNKGNFPGRFSGRQFSNSRSEMNVSTLELGDSALYLCASSATKTTSSYNEQFFGPGTRLTVL.

This clonotype was detected many times. The V gene is TRBV7-2, the J gene TRBJ2-1; D uncertain. From germline, CDR1 is SGHTA and CDR2 FQGNSA. Trimming cost V 2 bases and J 9 bases, with 20 bases left between them. The CDR3 totals 16 residues. CDR3 in amino acids: CASSLNLIGILAEQFF. In DNA form, the CDR3 reads TGTGCCAGCAGCTTAAATCTAATCGGTATTTTGGCTGAGCAGTTCTTC. Looking up the rest from reference TRBV7-2 and TRBJ2-1 gives the full variable domain: GAGVSQSPSNKVTEKGKDVELRCDPISGHTALYWYRQSLGQGLEFLIYFQGNSAPDKSGLPSDRFSAERTGGSVSTLTIQRTQQEDSAVYLCASSLNLIGILAEQFFGPGTRLTVL.

The table lists this clonotype with a few counts. The gene calls are TRBV7-2 and TRBJ1-1; TRBD1 might be the D (5 bases). CDR3 length: 14 amino acids. Germline CDR1 is SGHTA and CDR2 is FQGNSA. V was pared by 6 bases and J by 5 bases, with 16 bases between. In nucleotides, the CDR3 is TGTGCCAGCAGACCAATTGGGGCGGGTACTGAAGCTTTCTTT. Its translation is CASRPIGAGTEAFF.

The table lists this clonotype with many counts. V gene TRBV20-1 combines with J gene TRBJ1-6, with 8 bases aligning to TRBD1. This CDR3 is built from 14 residues. Germline CDR1 DFQATT, CDR2 SNEGSKA (reference sequence). Losses at the gene ends were 1 base for V and 9 bases for J; bases not matched to a gene: 5. The CDR3 spells CSARVGQEVSPLHF. CDR3 DNA: TGCAGTGCTAGAGTGGGACAGGAGGTTTCACCCCTCCACTTT.

The sample holds a few counts of this clonotype. V and J are TRBV6-5 and TRBJ2-7; D ambiguous. From germline, CDR1 is MNHEY and CDR2 SVGAGI. The V gene lost 2 bases and the J gene lost 0 bases, with 11 bases spanning the gap. The CDR3 runs to 15 residues. The CDR3 protein is CASSYLSVSSYEQYF. Written as DNA, the CDR3 is TGTGCCAGCAGTTACCTCTCCGTTAGCTCCTACGAGCAGTACTTC.

This clonotype was seen many times. V and J are TRBV7-9 and TRBJ2-1; 9 positions match TRBD2. V dropped 0 bases and J dropped 7; count of bases not matched to a gene: 4. The CDR3 is 15 amino acids. Germline values: CDR1 SEHNR, CDR2 FQNEAQ (reference sequence). The DNA of the CDR3 is TGTGCCAGCAGCTTAGCTAGCGGGAGCTCAAATGAGCAGTTCTTC. This sequence encodes CASSLASGSSNEQFF.

In this sample, this clonotype turned up a few times. The genes are TRBV7-3 and TRBJ2-2; D uncertain. This CDR3 region has 13 residues. Per germline, CDR1 SGHTA and CDR2 FQGTGA. V gave up 5 bases and J gave up 4 bases, with 8 bases separating them. DNA for the CDR3: TGTGCCAGCAGCCCTGGAGTCACCGGGGAGCTGTTTTTT. It specifies CASSPGVTGELFF.

This clonotype was seen a handful of times. The chain joins TRBV11-2 to TRBJ1-5, with D uncertain. CDR1 is SGHAT and CDR2 is FQNNGV in the germline V gene. Trimming took 5 bases from V and 5 from J, leaving 16 bases between them. The CDR3 runs 15 residues. CDR3 bases: TGTGCCAGCAGCAAAACCTCGTTGGGTTATCAGCCCCAGCATTTT. Encoded protein: CASSKTSLGYQPQHF.

The rearrangement uses TRBV19 and TRBJ1-5; 11 nucleotides match TRBD1. The germline V gene has CDR1 LNHDA and CDR2 SQIVND (reference sequence). This CDR3 has 15 residues. With V trimmed by 9 bases and J by 5 bases, 9 bases remained unmatched. The CDR3 DNA reads TGTGCCAGCCAGGACAGGGGGCTTGGTCATCAGCCCCAGCATTTT. Amino acid sequence: CASQDRGLGHQPQHF.

Many counts were recorded for this clonotype. This rearrangement joins TRBV12-3 or TRBV12-4 to TRBJ2-2; 8 bases map to TRBD2. Unmatched junction bases numbered 6, after V lost 2 bases and J lost 4 bases. CDR3 length equals 16 residues. The CDR3 is CASSLLFAGGTGELFF. The CDR3, as DNA: TGTGCCAGCAGTTTATTGTTCGCGGGAGGCACCGGGGAGCTGTTTTTT.

The chain carries TRBV9 and TRBJ2-5; no firm D call. Germline-derived CDR1 and CDR2 are SGDLS and YYNGEE. V was trimmed by 0 bases and J by 2 bases, leaving 8 bases between them. There are 14 residues in the CDR3. The CDR3 reads CASSVGVVQETQYF. DNA of the CDR3: TGTGCCAGCAGCGTAGGGGTGGTTCAAGAGACCCAGTACTTC.

This clonotype was detected ten times or more. V usage is TRBV12-3 or TRBV12-4 and J usage is TRBJ1-2, with D perhaps TRBD1 (6 bases). This CDR3 has 13 amino acids. V lost 7 bases and J 2 bases, leaving 11 bases between the germline ends. The CDR3 protein is CASTPDRNYGYTF. CDR3 nucleotides: TGTGCCAGCACCCCCGACAGGAACTATGGCTACACCTTC.

This clonotype was picked up many times. The chain has TRBV24-1 and TRBJ1-5; D gene ambiguous. Trimming stripped 6 bases from V and 1 base from J, with 9 bases between. CDR1 KGHDR and CDR2 SFDVKD come from the germline V gene. The CDR3 runs to 14 residues. CDR3 loop: CATSSPGSNQPQHF. The CDR3 DNA follows: TGTGCCACCAGTAGCCCCGGGAGCAATCAGCCCCAGCATTTT.

This clonotype was observed a handful of times. The chain employs TRBV2 and TRBJ1-1; D call uncertain. Trimming shortened V by 4 bases and J by 2 bases, and 14 bases separated the two germline ends. In germline, CDR1 is SNHLY, CDR2 FYNNEI. The CDR3 spans 15 residues. CDR3 sequence reads: CASSASAPSNTEAFF. The CDR3 DNA sequence: TGTGCCAGCAGTGCGTCCGCACCATCAAACACTGAAGCTTTCTTT.